The rows below give T cell receptor beta chains drawn from one sample of a study of response to subunit inactivated influenza vaccine. TCRdb re-derived calls from the RT-PCR reads in MiXCR, one entry per CDR3 protein. In the table there are 500,000 to 550,000 distinct CDR3 sequences, roughly 8.2% of which are singletons. Sequenced material: PBMCs from blood, taken roughly 24 months after vaccination. The receptors derive from a man aged 50-75 years who received an inactivated influenza vaccine. The CDR3 runs from the conserved cysteine through the conserved F or W. The order of the fields is clone size, D gene, V gene, J gene, CDR3 protein, CDR3 DNA. The D gene is left open where the match is weak. Expanded clones get a size class; other rows say once, few or many, or leave the size out.

many	NA	TRBV5-5	TRBJ2-1	CASSSGTYNEQFF	TGTGCCAGCAGCTCCGGGACCTACAATGAGCAGTTCTTC
NA	NA	TRBV12-3/TRBV12-4	TRBJ2-7	CASSLGQQRAEQYF	TGTGCCAGCAGTTTAGGTCAGCAACGGGCCGAGCAGTACTTC
many	TRBD2	TRBV20-1	TRBJ2-1	CSARGLLAGASYNEQFF	TGCAGTGCTAGAGGGTTGTTAGCGGGGGCCTCCTACAATGAGCAGTTCTTC
many	NA	TRBV9	TRBJ2-2	CASSVGWTQGELFF	TGTGCCAGCAGCGTAGGTTGGACACAAGGGGAGCTGTTTTTT
few	TRBD2	TRBV20-1	TRBJ2-1	CSARASGYSYNEQFF	TGCAGTGCTAGAGCTAGCGGTTACTCCTACAATGAGCAGTTCTTC
NA	TRBD2	TRBV3-1	TRBJ2-4	CASSHSGGGGNIQYF	TGTGCCAGCAGCCATAGCGGGGGCGGGGGAAACATTCAGTACTTC
few	TRBD2	TRBV7-3	TRBJ2-1	CASSTALAGGPGEQFF	TGTGCCAGCAGCACGGCGTTAGCGGGAGGGCCGGGTGAGCAGTTCTTC
few	NA	TRBV7-2	TRBJ2-5	CASSYNLGTSGTQYF	TGTGCCAGCAGCTATAATCTGGGGACCTCCGGGACCCAGTACTTC
few	NA	TRBV7-2	TRBJ2-7	CASSGGWGAKQYF	TGTGCCAGCAGCGGGGGTTGGGGAGCTAAGCAGTACTTC
few	TRBD2	TRBV4-2	TRBJ2-2	CASSQDPGLVYRELFF	TGTGCCAGCAGCCAAGATCCTGGACTAGTCTACAGGGAGCTGTTTTTT
NA	TRBD1	TRBV15	TRBJ1-1	CATRTTGGGTEAFF	TGTGCCACCAGGACGACAGGGGGCGGCACTGAAGCTTTCTTT
NA	NA	TRBV6-2/TRBV6-3	TRBJ2-3	CASSYEWGRQFTDTQYF	TGTGCCAGCAGTTACGAGTGGGGGCGGCAATTCACAGATACGCAGTATTTT
many	TRBD2	TRBV29-1	TRBJ2-1	CSVRRSSGGRYNEQFF	TGCAGCGTCCGAAGGTCCAGCGGCGGGAGATACAATGAGCAGTTCTTC
many	NA	TRBV3-1	TRBJ1-6	CASRQGRGANNSPLHF	TGTGCCAGCAGACAAGGAAGGGGGGCTAATAATTCACCCCTCCACTTT
many	NA	TRBV7-2	TRBJ2-2	CASSTYTGELFF	TGTGCCAGCAGCACCTACACCGGGGAGCTGTTTTTT
many	NA	TRBV20-1	TRBJ1-2	CSADLRDTYGYTF	TGCAGTGCTGACCTCCGGGATACCTATGGCTACACCTTC
NA	NA	TRBV5-5	TRBJ1-1	CASSVGMDTEAFF	TGTGCCAGCAGTGTGGGAATGGACACTGAAGCTTTCTTT
many	NA	TRBV21-1	TRBJ2-3	CASSKTILPSTDTQYF	TGTGCCAGCAGCAAGACTATCCTCCCTAGCACAGATACGCAGTATTTT
few	TRBD2	TRBV5-4	TRBJ2-2	CASSPSGSFTGELFF	TGTGCCAGCAGTCCGAGCGGGAGTTTTACCGGGGAGCTGTTTTTT
few	TRBD2	TRBV5-1	TRBJ2-1	CASSLSLAGFNEQFF	TGCGCCAGCAGCTTGTCACTAGCGGGCTTCAATGAGCAGTTCTTC
NA	TRBD2	TRBV9	TRBJ2-6	CASSGPGTRPSGANVLTF	TGTGCCAGCAGCGGCCCCGGGACTAGACCCTCTGGGGCCAACGTCCTGACTTTC
few	NA	TRBV12-3/TRBV12-4	TRBJ1-5	CASSLEQAYSNQPQHF	TGTGCCAGCAGTTTAGAACAGGCATATAGCAATCAGCCCCAGCATTTT
few	TRBD2	TRBV5-1	TRBJ2-3	CASSWTSGATDTQYF	TGCGCCAGCAGCTGGACTAGCGGGGCGACAGATACGCAGTATTTT
few	NA	TRBV6-2/TRBV6-3	TRBJ2-7	CASTERGQRQYF	TGTGCCAGCACCGAACGGGGTCAGCGGCAGTACTTC
many	NA	TRBV12-3/TRBV12-4	TRBJ1-1	CASSLYRSGGTEAFF	TGTGCCAGCAGTTTATATCGGTCGGGGGGAACTGAAGCTTTCTTT
NA	NA	TRBV24-1	TRBJ2-1	CATSVIGGSGNEQFF	TGTGCCACCTCAGTAATCGGGGGCTCAGGCAATGAGCAGTTCTTC
many	NA	TRBV28	TRBJ2-7	CASSFEGQGYEQYF	TGTGCCAGCAGTTTTGAGGGCCAAGGGTACGAGCAGTACTTC
NA	TRBD1	TRBV20-1	TRBJ2-7	CSAKGASTYEQYF	TGCAGTGCTAAGGGGGCATCTACCTACGAGCAGTACTTC
few	NA	TRBV20-1	TRBJ2-5	CSARDTGTETQYF	TGCAGTGCTAGAGATACAGGGACAGAGACCCAGTACTTC
NA	NA	TRBV7-9	TRBJ2-5	CASSPDGGLETQYF	TGTGCCAGCAGCCCTGACGGGGGCCTCGAGACCCAGTACTTC
NA	NA	TRBV2	TRBJ2-3	CASRPTGGLTDTQYF	TGTGCCAGCAGACCGACCGGGGGACTCACAGATACGCAGTATTTT
NA	NA	TRBV6-2/TRBV6-3	TRBJ2-5	CASSRREKETQYF	TGTGCCAGCAGTCGCCGGGAGAAAGAGACCCAGTACTTC
many	TRBD1	TRBV28	TRBJ1-1	CASSSGTGRSEAFF	TGTGCCAGCAGTTCCGGGACAGGGAGATCTGAAGCTTTCTTT
NA	TRBD1	TRBV5-1	TRBJ1-1	CASSLDGTGQGADAFF	TGCGCCAGCAGCTTGGACGGGACGGGACAGGGGGCAGATGCTTTCTTT
few	NA	TRBV5-1	TRBJ2-7	CASSLIGGSTYEQYF	TGCGCCAGCAGCTTGATCGGGGGTAGTACATACGAGCAGTACTTC
few	NA	TRBV10-2	TRBJ1-2	CASSGGPNYGYTF	TGCGCCAGCAGTGGGGGACCTAACTATGGCTACACCTTC
many	NA	TRBV10-1	TRBJ2-2	CASRSTGELFF	TGCGCCAGCAGGAGCACCGGGGAGCTGTTTTTT
NA	NA	TRBV28	TRBJ2-7	CASSLGIRVQSYEQYF	TGTGCCAGCAGTTTAGGAATCAGGGTACAATCTTACGAGCAGTACTTC
many	NA	TRBV20-1	TRBJ1-2	CSARRDSSTDGYTF	TGCAGTGCTAGACGGGACTCTAGCACGGATGGCTACACCTTC
many	NA	TRBV5-1	TRBJ2-3	CASSDLTDTQYF	TGCGCCAGCAGCGACCTGACGGATACGCAGTATTTT
few	TRBD2	TRBV7-3	TRBJ2-3	CASSSSGSRGDTQYF	TGTGCCAGCAGCTCTAGCGGGAGTCGGGGAGATACGCAGTATTTT
few	NA	TRBV5-1	TRBJ2-7	CASSSRDGAYEQYF	TGCGCCAGCAGCAGCCGGGACGGAGCCTACGAGCAGTACTTC
many	NA	TRBV3-1	TRBJ1-4	CASSPLSGQRNEKLFF	TGTGCCAGCAGCCCACTTAGCGGACAGCGTAATGAAAAACTGTTTTTT